The 30 T cell receptor beta chains below were found in one sample sequenced in a study of cytomegalovirus exposure and HLA in healthy donors. PCR amplification relied on 60 Vbeta primers (plus 13 Jbeta primers). TCRdb keeps only in-frame clones here, not all; method: immunoSEQ multiplex PCR. The table includes 150,000 to 200,000 clones, 80% detected once. The sample comprised PBMCs. The receptor set was obtained from a boy younger than 18 in good health and CMV-seronegative.

The chain is built from TRBV30 and TRBJ1-3; 7 nucleotides agree with TRBD1. The ends lost 2 bases at V and 3 bases at J; junction bases unmatched: 7. Germline V CDR1 and CDR2: GTSNPN, SVGIG (reference sequence). The CDR3 spans 15 residues. The CDR3 is CAWSRSGGDGNTIYF. DNA for the CDR3: TGTGCCTGGAGTCGGTCAGGGGGTGATGGAAACACCATATATTTT.

The rearrangement links TRBV5-4 to TRBJ2-2; D ambiguous. Per the germline V gene, CDR1 is SGHNT and CDR2 is YYREEE (reference sequence). CDR3 length equals 15 residues. V was pared by 2 bases and J by 3 bases, with 11 bases between. The CDR3 coding sequence is TGTGCCAGCAGCTTCAGGCAGATCGACACCGGGGAGCTGTTTTTT. Amino acid sequence: CASSFRQIDTGELFF.

The CDR3 loop is CAISESSTGGGEQFF. Here the CDR3 DNA reads TGTGCCATCAGTGAGAGTTCGACAGGGGGAGGTGAGCAGTTCTTC. The V and J genes are TRBV10-3 and TRBJ2-1; 9 bases are a match to TRBD1. Germline-derived CDR1 and CDR2 are ENHRY and SYGVKD. The trim removed 2 bases at V and 9 bases at J, leaving 8 bases unmatched. CDR3 length equals 15 residues.

V and J are TRBV20-1 and TRBJ2-3; D remains unclear. There are 11 residues in the CDR3. The germline gives CDR1 DFQATT, CDR2 SNEGSKA (reference sequence). V dropped 3 bases and J dropped 7 bases, with 8 bases sitting between them. The CDR3 is CSASTTNTQYF. For the CDR3, the DNA is TGCAGTGCTAGCACAACGAATACGCAGTATTTT.

The V call is TRBV11-3, the J call TRBJ2-5; 14 bases agree with TRBD2. CDR3 length: 15 residues. The germline V gene has CDR1 SGHNT and CDR2 YENEEA. After removal of 3 bases from V and 5 bases from J, the junction contained 2 bases not matched to a gene. Written as DNA, the CDR3 is TGTGCCAGCAGCTTGACTAGCGGGAGGGGGGAGACCCAGTACTTC. Its protein is CASSLTSGRGETQYF.

The chain combines TRBV5-6 with TRBJ2-7; 10 nucleotides line up with TRBD1. This CDR3 is built from 14 residues. Germline loops: CDR1 SGHDT, CDR2 YYEEEE. Trimming at V came to 2 bases and at J to 9 bases, leaving 8 bases not matched to a gene. The DNA of the CDR3 is TGTGCCAGCAGCTTAGGGGACAGGGGTCTTGGGCAGTACTTC. Amino acid sequence: CASSLGDRGLGQYF.

This clone has more than one count but fewer than ten. V usage is TRBV5-4 and J usage is TRBJ1-6; 7 nucleotides match TRBD1. Germline loops: CDR1 SGHNT, CDR2 YYREEE (reference sequence). CDR3 length equals 15 residues. The ends lost 3 bases at V and 3 bases at J; junction bases unmatched: 3. The chain's CDR3 is CASSYNRGYNSPLHF. In DNA, the CDR3 is TGTGCCAGCAGCTACAACAGGGGCTATAATTCACCCCTCCACTTT.

The chain recombines TRBV29-1 with TRBJ1-5; tentative D call: TRBD1 (5 bases). V lost 5 bases, J lost 1 base, and 9 bases lay in between. Per germline, CDR1 SQVTM and CDR2 ANQGSEA. The CDR3 loop spans 13 amino acids. The CDR3 sequence is CSVKGQSNQPQHF. Here the CDR3 DNA reads TGCAGCGTTAAAGGACAAAGCAATCAGCCCCAGCATTTT.

The chain combines TRBV19 with TRBJ2-7; 7 bases map to TRBD1. V was clipped by 3 bases and J by 3 bases; unmatched bases: 8. The CDR3 sequence is 15 residues long. Germline V CDR1 and CDR2: LNHDA, SQIVND (reference sequence). In DNA form, the CDR3 reads TGTGCCAGTAGTATGACAGGGTGGGTAGACTACGAGCAGTACTTC. Translating gives CASSMTGWVDYEQYF. Full variable domain (rest looked up from reference TRBV19 and TRBJ2-7): DGGITQSPKYLFRKEGQNVTLSCEQNLNHDAMYWYRQDPGQGLRLIYYSQIVNDFQKGDIAEGYSVSREKKESFPLTVTSAQKNPTAFYLCASSMTGWVDYEQYFGPGTRLTVT.

V and J are TRBV11-2 and TRBJ1-6; possibly TRBD1 for D (5 bases). V was shortened by 1 base and J by 10 bases, with 11 bases between the two germline ends. The CDR3 spans 14 residues. Germline-derived CDR1 and CDR2 are SGHAT and FQNNGV. The CDR3, as DNA: TGTGCCAGCAGCTTAGGGGGGAGGAGGTCACCCCTCCACTTT. Its protein is CASSLGGRRSPLHF.

The gene calls are TRBV11-2 and TRBJ1-1, with D possibly TRBD1 on 5 matching bases. The ends were cut back, 3 bases at V and 3 bases at J, with 14 bases in the middle. The germline gives CDR1 SGHAT, CDR2 FQNNGV. CDR3 size: 15 residues. CDR3 in DNA: TGTGCCAGCAGCTTGACCTCGGAGGGGCACACTGAAGCTTTCTTT. The encoded protein is CASSLTSEGHTEAFF.

The chain couples TRBV5-1 to TRBJ2-1; tentatively, D is TRBD2 (6 bases). This CDR3 has 14 residues. Germline V gene lookup returns CDR1 SGHRS and CDR2 YFSETQ. The V end was cut by 1 base, the J end by 3 bases, with 8 bases between. The CDR3 coding sequence is TGCGCCAGCAGCTTGACTAGCATCTACAATGAGCAGTTCTTC. It encodes CASSLTSIYNEQFF.

The chain has TRBV11-1 and TRBJ2-7; D call uncertain. The CDR3 covers 13 residues. Germline V gene lookup returns CDR1 SGHAT and CDR2 FQDESV (reference sequence). V dropped 3 bases and J dropped 5 bases, with 11 bases sitting between them. The CDR3 DNA reads as TGTGCCAGCAGCTTGGCCTCTTTCCACGAGCAGTACTTC. Its protein product is CASSLASFHEQYF.

In its sample, this clone was seen a few times. The genes are TRBV30 and TRBJ1-1; no firm D call. V dropped 4 bases and J dropped 1 base, with 10 bases sitting between them. CDR1 and CDR2 (germline): GTSNPN, SVGIG (reference sequence). The CDR3 has 13 residues. This CDR3 reads CAWNFRRNTEAFF. The CDR3 region has the DNA TGTGCCTGGAACTTTAGGAGGAACACTGAAGCTTTCTTT.

This chain links TRBV5-1 with TRBJ1-1; no firm D call. Trimming pared 1 base from V and 0 bases from J, leaving 7 bases between. This CDR3 is 14 amino acids long. The germline gives CDR1 SGHRS, CDR2 YFSETQ. CDR3 nucleotides: TGCGCCAGCAGCTTGAGAGAGGTGAACACTGAAGCTTTCTTT. Residues: CASSLREVNTEAFF.

To note about this clone: A junction end diverges from the germline sequence, so it may reflect a read error. The rearrangement links TRBV7-9 to TRBJ1-2; tentative D call: TRBD1 (6 bases). This CDR3 contains 14 residues. Germline loops: CDR1 SEHNR, CDR2 FQNEAQ (reference sequence). This CDR3 is CSSSPTGQSYGYTF. The CDR3 nucleotides are TGTTCCAGCAGCCCAACCGGACAGAGCTATGGCTACACCTTC.

CDR3 region: CASKAGEGSPLHF. CDR3 nucleotide sequence: TGTGCCAGCAAAGCGGGGGAAGGCTCACCCCTCCACTTT. The chain links TRBV6-4 to TRBJ1-6; D is perhaps TRBD1 (5 bases). V gave up 7 bases and J gave up 10 bases, with 14 bases separating them. CDR3 size: 13 residues. CDR1 and CDR2 from the germline V gene are MRHNA and SNTAGT.

This chain links TRBV19 with TRBJ2-7; 7 positions agree with TRBD1. This CDR3 region has 14 residues. CDR1 is LNHDA and CDR2 is SQIVND in the germline V gene (reference sequence). V lost 4 bases, J lost 6 bases, and 9 bases stayed unmatched. CDR3 in DNA: TGTGCCAGTAGTACGTCGACTGGGACAGCCGAGCAGTACTTC. This translates into CASSTSTGTAEQYF.

The genes are TRBV7-3 and TRBJ1-2; perhaps TRBD1 as D (6 bases). V shed 6 bases and J shed 0 bases, with 8 bases lying between them. Germline-derived CDR1 and CDR2 are SGHTA and FQGTGA. The CDR3 is 13 residues long. The CDR3 loop is CASRQGPNYGYTF. The CDR3 DNA is TGTGCCAGCAGACAGGGCCCTAACTATGGCTACACCTTC.

This chain joins TRBV7-9 and TRBJ2-7; the D gene is possibly TRBD2 (6 bases). This CDR3 contains 16 residues. Germline values: CDR1 SEHNR, CDR2 FQNEAQ (reference sequence). Deletions cut 4 bases from V and 4 bases from J, with 20 bases between. The CDR3 is CASSSWTTEELYEQYF. Written as DNA, the CDR3 is TGTGCCAGCAGCTCCTGGACTACCGAGGAGTTATACGAGCAGTACTTC.

This chain links TRBV10-3 with TRBJ1-1; D possibly corresponds to TRBD1 (5 bases). CDR1 is ENHRY and CDR2 is SYGVKD in the germline V gene. Deletions cut 7 bases from V and 2 bases from J, with 11 bases between. The CDR3 has 13 residues. CDR3 in DNA: TGTGCCATCACCGTGGGGGGAAACACTGAAGCTTTCTTT. Protein: CAITVGGNTEAFF.

The chain combines TRBV27 with TRBJ1-2; D may be TRBD1 (5 bases). This CDR3 spans 15 amino acids. Germline V gene data show CDR1 as MNHEY and CDR2 as SMNVEV (reference sequence). With 5 bases removed from V and 7 bases from J, the gap between germline ends came to 20 bases. The CDR3 nucleotides are TGTGCCAGCAGTCCGTCCCCCCAAGGGGCTGGTGGCTACACCTTC. Residues: CASSPSPQGAGGYTF.

There are a few counts of this clone. The V and J genes are TRBV30 and TRBJ1-1, with no clear D. The CDR3 has 12 residues. The germline V gene encodes CDR1 GTSNPN and CDR2 SVGIG (reference sequence). Trimming left V 3 bases short and J 0 bases short, with 5 bases between. The CDR3 nucleotides are TGTGCCTGGAGGGGCATGAACACTGAAGCTTTCTTT. Its protein product is CAWRGMNTEAFF.

The rearrangement uses TRBV5-1 and TRBJ2-4; 10 bases line up with TRBD1. This CDR3 region has 16 residues. Germline lookup yields CDR1 SGHRS and CDR2 YFSETQ. Trimming cost V 0 bases and J 1 base; bases outside gene matches: 1. CDR3 coding DNA: TGCGCCAGCAGCTTGGGGGGACAGGGGGCCAAAAACATTCAGTACTTC. Translated, it gives CASSLGGQGAKNIQYF.

The rearrangement uses TRBV4-1 and TRBJ2-2; D remains ambiguous. The V and J ends lost 4 bases and 5 bases respectively, with 8 bases between them. This CDR3 is built from 13 residues. Germline V CDR1 and CDR2: MGHRA, YSYEKL. In DNA, the CDR3 is TGCGCCAGCAGCCGTCTCGGGACCGGGGAGCTGTTTTTT. Amino acid sequence: CASSRLGTGELFF.

This chain joins TRBV5-4 and TRBJ2-5, with 11 bases matching TRBD2. This CDR3 contains 16 residues. Germline V gene data show CDR1 as SGHNT and CDR2 as YYREEE (reference sequence). J lost 0 bases, V lost 3 bases, and 4 bases had no gene match. The CDR3 loop is CASSSGLAGYQETQYF. In DNA form, the CDR3 reads TGTGCCAGCAGCTCCGGACTAGCGGGCTACCAAGAGACCCAGTACTTC.

This chain connects TRBV13 to TRBJ2-2, with 7 bases identical to TRBD1. This CDR3 region has 18 residues. Germline V gene data show CDR1 as PRHDT and CDR2 as FYEKMQ (reference sequence). The V segment lost 5 bases and the J segment 3 bases; nucleotides outside the gene matches: 15. As DNA, the CDR3 is TGTGCCAGCAGCCCTCAGTACCCCGACAGGGTTTACACCGGGGAGCTGTTTTTT. This encodes CASSPQYPDRVYTGELFF.

V gene TRBV10-3 combines with J gene TRBJ2-3, with D possibly TRBD2 on 5 matching bases. In germline, CDR1 is ENHRY, CDR2 SYGVKD. CDR3 length equals 13 residues. V gave up 3 bases and J gave up 5 bases, with 9 bases separating them. This chain's CDR3 is CAISEEAVDTQYF. The CDR3, as DNA: TGTGCCATCAGTGAAGAAGCGGTAGATACGCAGTATTTT.

This clone was counted a few times. This sequence joins TRBV7-9 and TRBJ1-5; a weak D match, TRBD1 (6 bases). Germline CDR1 reads SEHNR; CDR2 reads FQNEAQ (reference sequence). V gave up 4 bases and J gave up 2 bases, with 12 bases separating them. The CDR3 loop spans 15 amino acids. The CDR3 spells CASSSQGPGNQPQHF. The CDR3 bases are TGTGCCAGCAGCTCACAGGGACCGGGCAATCAGCCCCAGCATTTT.

The chain recombines TRBV7-9 with TRBJ2-1, with TRBD1 matching 8 bases. This CDR3 spans 13 amino acids. V was pared by 5 bases and J by 13 bases, with 10 bases of the junction left unmatched. The germline V gene encodes CDR1 SEHNR and CDR2 FQNEAQ (reference sequence). The CDR3 region is CASSQAGGYRQFF. The CDR3 coding sequence is TGTGCCAGCAGCCAAGCAGGGGGCTACCGCCAGTTCTTC.